The rows below give T cell receptor beta chains drawn from one sample of a study of molecular identifiers for immune sequencing clone quantification. MiXCR, run by TCRdb on the PCR reads, gives a single entry per CDR3 protein. The sample lists roughly 10,000 distinct CDR3 sequences; about a fifth were seen once. The material sequenced was naive CD8+ T cells from blood, with Jurkat cell RNA spiked in. Source of these receptors: a human donor in good health. Some libraries in this study had Jurkat cell RNA spiked in. Each CDR3 is given with its conserved first and last residue. D genes are given only for firm matches. Expanded clones are given a class, and other clones once, few, many or no size at all.

J gene,clone size,V gene,D gene,CDR3 protein,CDR3 DNA
TRBJ1-5,medium-sized,TRBV27,NA,CASRSSGNQPQHF,TGTGCCAGCAGAAGCAGCGGGAATCAGCCCCAGCATTTT
TRBJ2-1,many,TRBV4-3,TRBD1,CASSPGTGTRNEQFF,TGCGCCAGCAGCCCAGGGACAGGGACGCGAAATGAGCAGTTCTTC
TRBJ1-5,NA,TRBV6-2/TRBV6-3,NA,CARSDRAPHQPQHF,TGTGCCCGCAGCGACCGGGCCCCCCATCAGCCCCAGCATTTT
TRBJ1-1,medium-sized,TRBV29-1,NA,CSVWAGAGTEAFF,TGCAGCGTTTGGGCAGGGGCTGGCACTGAAGCTTTCTTT
TRBJ2-7,NA,TRBV20-1,TRBD2,CSASSPGLAGGTYEQYF,TGCAGTGCGTCATCTCCGGGACTAGCGGGGGGGACCTACGAGCAGTACTTC
TRBJ2-4,many,TRBV19,NA,CASSMGSRGAKNIQYF,TGTGCCAGTAGTATGGGATCGAGGGGGGCCAAAAACATTCAGTACTTC
TRBJ2-3,medium-sized,TRBV13,NA,CASSLGGWASLDTQYF,TGTGCCAGCAGCTTAGGCGGTTGGGCTAGTTTGGATACGCAGTATTTT
TRBJ2-3,NA,TRBV7-9,NA,CASSVVDQGSDTQDF,TGTGCCAGCAGCGTAGTAGACCAGGGGAGCGATACGCAGGATTTT
TRBJ2-3,NA,TRBV6-2/TRBV6-3,NA,CASVKAESQYF,TGTGCCAGCGTAAAGGCAGAGTCGCAGTATTTT
TRBJ2-5,NA,TRBV24-1,NA,CATSDFRETQYF,TGTGCCACCAGTGATTTCAGAGAGACCCAGTACTTC
TRBJ1-2,medium-sized,TRBV19,TRBD1,CASTRGTENYGYTF,TGTGCCAGTACAAGGGGGACAGAGAACTATGGCTACACCTTC
TRBJ2-3,NA,TRBV29-1,NA,CSVETHRWGGGPDTQYF,TGCAGCGTTGAAACGCACCGATGGGGGGGGGGCCCAGATACGCAGTATTTT
TRBJ1-2,medium-sized,TRBV4-1,NA,CASSQEGGGLNYGYTF,TGCGCCAGCAGCCAAGAGGGTGGAGGTTTGAACTATGGCTACACCTTC
TRBJ2-1,NA,TRBV7-2,NA,CASSLQPHNAQFF,TGTGCCAGCAGCTTACAGCCCCACAATGCGCAGTTCTTC
TRBJ1-4,medium-sized,TRBV4-2,NA,CASSQGQGREKLFF,TGTGCCAGCAGCCAAGGGCAGGGGCGGGAAAAACTGTTTTTT
TRBJ2-1,NA,TRBV29-1,NA,CSVKGRKLSYNEQFF,TGCAGCGTTAAAGGTAGGAAACTTTCCTACAATGAGCAGTTCTTC
TRBJ2-1,many,TRBV4-3,TRBD1,CASSRDRGPYNEQFF,TGCGCCAGCAGCCGGGACAGGGGCCCCTACAATGAGCAGTTCTTC
TRBJ2-5,many,TRBV27,TRBD2,CASKAPGLEETQYF,TGTGCCAGCAAAGCTCCGGGACTAGAGGAGACCCAGTACTTC
TRBJ2-7,once,TRBV7-6,NA,CASSRGQGPAVSSYEQYF,TGTGCCAGCAGCAGGGGACAAGGACCAGCGGTCTCCTCCTACGAGCAGTACTTC
TRBJ2-7,NA,TRBV4-1,NA,CASSQTGTRDYEQYF,TGCGCCAGCAGCCAAACCGGGACGAGAGACTACGAGCAGTACTTC
TRBJ2-1,medium-sized,TRBV7-8,NA,CASSSRDWGNYAEQFF,TGTGCAAGCAGCTCCCGGGACTGGGGGAACTATGCTGAGCAGTTCTTC
TRBJ2-7,few,TRBV30,TRBD2,CAWRLAGEYEQYF,TGTGCCTGGAGGCTAGCGGGGGAATACGAGCAGTACTTC
TRBJ2-3,medium-sized,TRBV27,NA,CASSLSPPTDTQYF,TGTGCCAGCAGTTTATCGCCCCCCACAGATACGCAGTATTTT
TRBJ2-3,medium-sized,TRBV5-4,NA,CASSLGLAPDTQYF,TGTGCCAGCAGCTTGGGGTTAGCGCCAGATACGCAGTATTTT
TRBJ1-6,many,TRBV14,NA,CASSQVTGTSSYNSPLHF,TGTGCCAGCAGCCAAGTTACAGGGACAAGCTCCTATAATTCACCCCTCCACTTT
TRBJ2-7,NA,TRBV3-1,NA,CASSPTGPLSYEQYF,TGTGCCAGCAGTCCCACAGGGCCATTATCCTACGAGCAGTACTTC
TRBJ2-3,medium-sized,TRBV7-9,TRBD2,CASSLARAGGPSDTQYF,TGTGCCAGCAGCTTAGCGAGAGCGGGAGGGCCCTCAGATACGCAGTATTTT
TRBJ2-3,NA,TRBV6-5,NA,CASWGYHTDTPCF,TGTGCCAGCTGGGGATACCACACAGATACGCCGTGTTTT
TRBJ2-3,few,TRBV29-1,NA,CSAYSGTQYF,TGCAGCGCCTACTCGGGTACGCAGTATTTT
TRBJ2-3,medium-sized,TRBV7-8,TRBD2,CASSFLAGGSDTQYF,TGTGCCAGCAGCTTTTTAGCGGGGGGCTCAGATACGCAGTATTTT
TRBJ2-2,many,TRBV28,TRBD1,CASSRDRGLGTGELFF,TGTGCCAGCAGCCGTGACAGGGGGCTGGGCACCGGGGAGCTGTTTTTT
TRBJ2-3,medium-sized,TRBV7-9,TRBD2,CASSIATQREGRDTQYF,TGTGCCAGCAGCATAGCAACCCAGCGGGAGGGCCGAGATACGCAGTATTTT
TRBJ2-1,few,TRBV7-8,NA,CASSPLGVGYNGQFF,TGTGCCAGCAGCCCCCTCGGGGTGGGTTACAATGGGCAGTTCTTC
TRBJ2-7,once,TRBV19,NA,CASSLSAPSEPYF,TGTGCCAGTAGTCTCTCTGCCCCCTCCGAGCCGTACTTC
TRBJ1-1,medium-sized,TRBV4-1,NA,CASSQVGGAGETEAFF,TGCGCCAGCAGCCAAGTAGGGGGGGCCGGCGAAACTGAAGCTTTCTTT
TRBJ2-7,medium-sized,TRBV7-9,NA,CASSPGRLGLNSYEQYF,TGTGCCAGCAGCCCGGGACGGCTGGGACTCAACTCCTACGAGCAGTACTTC
TRBJ2-7,medium-sized,TRBV11-2,NA,CASSYDNYEQYF,TGTGCCAGCAGCTACGACAACTACGAGCAGTACTTC
TRBJ2-1,many,TRBV7-2,TRBD1,CASSLVGQGTFGDNEQFF,TGTGCCAGCAGCTTAGTGGGACAGGGAACCTTTGGGGACAATGAGCAGTTCTTC
TRBJ2-5,once,TRBV25-1,NA,CASSEFVQDTPYF,TGTGCCAGCAGTGAATTCGTCCAAGATACCCCGTACTTC
TRBJ2-7,medium-sized,TRBV6-2/TRBV6-3,TRBD1,CASTPGGEQYF,TGTGCCAGCACCCCAGGGGGCGAGCAGTACTTC
TRBJ2-7,NA,TRBV3-1,TRBD2,CAGEGPSYEQYF,TGTGCCGGGGAGGGGCCCTCCTACGAGCAGTACTTC